Below, one T cell receptor (beta chain) is given with its context. These data originate in a study of OX40 agonist ivuxolimab in advanced cancers. The table came from immunoSEQ multiplex PCR; TCRdb's copy has only in-frame clones and leaves some out. The sample includes over 55,000 clones, 70% to 90% seen only once; the top ten take roughly 8%. Sequencing used CD4+ or CD8+ T cells sorted from blood, obtained in a trial of the OX40 agonist ivuxolimab. This TCR derives from an adult with an advanced solid tumor such as melanoma, head and neck, liver or kidney cancer.

The CDR3 nucleotides are TGCAGCGTTGTTCCGGGGGTATACAATGAGCAGTTCTTC. This encodes CSVVPGVYNEQFF. The rearrangement links TRBV29-1 to TRBJ2-1; weak D call: TRBD2 (6 bases). V was shortened by 4 bases and J by 4 bases, with 11 bases between the two germline ends. Germline loops: CDR1 SQVTM, CDR2 ANQGSEA. The CDR3 length is 13 residues.